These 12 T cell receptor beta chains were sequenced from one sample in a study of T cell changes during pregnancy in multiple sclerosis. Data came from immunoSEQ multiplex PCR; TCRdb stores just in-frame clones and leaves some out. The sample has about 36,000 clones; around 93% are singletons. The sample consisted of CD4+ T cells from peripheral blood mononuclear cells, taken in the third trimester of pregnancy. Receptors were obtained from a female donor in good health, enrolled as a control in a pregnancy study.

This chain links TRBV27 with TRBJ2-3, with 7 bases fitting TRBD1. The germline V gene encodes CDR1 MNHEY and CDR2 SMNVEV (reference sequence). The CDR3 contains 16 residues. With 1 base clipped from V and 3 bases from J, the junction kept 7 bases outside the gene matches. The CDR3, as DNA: TGTGCCAGCAGTTTATTTAGGACAGGCTTAACAGATACGCAGTATTTT. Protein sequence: CASSLFRTGLTDTQYF.

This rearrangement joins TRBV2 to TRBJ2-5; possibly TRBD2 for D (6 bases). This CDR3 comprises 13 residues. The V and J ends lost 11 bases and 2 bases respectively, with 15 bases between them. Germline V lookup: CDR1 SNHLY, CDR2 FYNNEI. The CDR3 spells CAAQGLHQETQYF. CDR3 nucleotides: TGTGCCGCCCAGGGACTCCATCAAGAGACCCAGTACTTC.

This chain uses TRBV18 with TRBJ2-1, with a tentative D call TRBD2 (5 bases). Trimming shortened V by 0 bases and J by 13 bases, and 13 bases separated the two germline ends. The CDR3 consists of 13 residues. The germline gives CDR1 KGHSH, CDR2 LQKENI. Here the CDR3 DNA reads TGTGCCAGCTCACCACCAAGGACTTATACTCAGTTCTTC. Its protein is CASSPPRTYTQFF.

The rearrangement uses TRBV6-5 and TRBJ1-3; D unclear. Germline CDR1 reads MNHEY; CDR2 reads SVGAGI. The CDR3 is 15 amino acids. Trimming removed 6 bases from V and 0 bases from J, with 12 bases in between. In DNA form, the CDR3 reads TGTGCCAGCAGATCTACAGTTCCCTCTGGAAACACCATATATTTT. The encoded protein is CASRSTVPSGNTIYF.

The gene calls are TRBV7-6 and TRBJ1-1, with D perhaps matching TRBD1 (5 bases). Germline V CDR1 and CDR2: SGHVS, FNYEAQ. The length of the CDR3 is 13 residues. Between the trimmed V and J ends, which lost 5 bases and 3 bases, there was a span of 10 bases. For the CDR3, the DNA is TGTGCCAGCAGCCCCGCAGGGTACACTGAAGCTTTCTTT. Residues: CASSPAGYTEAFF.

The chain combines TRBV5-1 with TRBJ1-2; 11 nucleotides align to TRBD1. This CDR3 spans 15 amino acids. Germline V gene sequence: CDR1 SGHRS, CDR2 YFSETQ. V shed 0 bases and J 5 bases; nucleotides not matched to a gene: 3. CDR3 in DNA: TGCGCCAGCAGCTTGGCCGGGACAGGGGGTTATGGCTACACCTTC. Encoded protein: CASSLAGTGGYGYTF.

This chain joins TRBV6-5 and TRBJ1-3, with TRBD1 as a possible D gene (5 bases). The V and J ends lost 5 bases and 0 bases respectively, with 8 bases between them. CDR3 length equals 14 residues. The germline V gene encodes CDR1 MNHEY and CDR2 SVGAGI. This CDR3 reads CASSPQGSGNTIYF. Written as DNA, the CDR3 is TGTGCCAGCAGTCCCCAGGGCTCTGGAAACACCATATATTTT.

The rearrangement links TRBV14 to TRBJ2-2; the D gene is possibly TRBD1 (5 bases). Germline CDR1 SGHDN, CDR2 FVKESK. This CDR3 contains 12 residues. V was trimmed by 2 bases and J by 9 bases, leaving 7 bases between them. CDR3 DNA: TGTGCCAGCAGCCAATCAGGGAGGGAGCTGTTTTTT. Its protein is CASSQSGRELFF.

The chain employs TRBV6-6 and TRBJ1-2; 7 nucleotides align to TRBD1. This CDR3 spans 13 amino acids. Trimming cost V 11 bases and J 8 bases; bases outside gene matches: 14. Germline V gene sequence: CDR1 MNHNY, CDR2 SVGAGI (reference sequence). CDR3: CAGTGQRAIGYTF. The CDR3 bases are TGTGCCGGAACGGGACAGCGGGCAATCGGCTACACCTTC.

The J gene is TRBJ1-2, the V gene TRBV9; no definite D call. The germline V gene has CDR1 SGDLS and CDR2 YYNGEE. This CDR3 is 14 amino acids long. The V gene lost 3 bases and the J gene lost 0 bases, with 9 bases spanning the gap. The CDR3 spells CASSAALTNYGYTF. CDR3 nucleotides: TGTGCCAGCAGCGCCGCCCTAACTAACTATGGCTACACCTTC.

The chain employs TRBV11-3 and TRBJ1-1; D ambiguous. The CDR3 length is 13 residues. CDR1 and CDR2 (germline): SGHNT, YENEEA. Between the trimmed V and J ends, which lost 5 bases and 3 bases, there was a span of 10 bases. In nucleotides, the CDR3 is TGTGCCAGCAGCCGTGAGGAGGACACTGAAGCTTTCTTT. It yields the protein CASSREEDTEAFF.

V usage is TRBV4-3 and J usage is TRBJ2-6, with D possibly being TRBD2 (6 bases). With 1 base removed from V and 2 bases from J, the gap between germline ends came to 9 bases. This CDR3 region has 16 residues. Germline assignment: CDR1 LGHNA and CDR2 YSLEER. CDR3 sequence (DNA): TGCGCCAGCAGCCAAGTGGGGGAGGCTGGGGCCAACGTCCTGACTTTC. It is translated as CASSQVGEAGANVLTF.